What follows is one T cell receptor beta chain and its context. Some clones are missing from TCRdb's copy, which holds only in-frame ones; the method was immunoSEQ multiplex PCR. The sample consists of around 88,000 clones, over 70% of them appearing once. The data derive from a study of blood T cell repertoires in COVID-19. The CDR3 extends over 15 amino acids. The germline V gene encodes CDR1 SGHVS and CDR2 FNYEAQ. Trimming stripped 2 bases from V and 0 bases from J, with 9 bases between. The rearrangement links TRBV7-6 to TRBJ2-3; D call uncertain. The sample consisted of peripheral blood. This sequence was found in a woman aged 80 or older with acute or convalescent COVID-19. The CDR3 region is CASSLYLLSTDTQYF. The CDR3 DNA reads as TGTGCCAGCAGCTTATACCTCCTAAGCACAGATACGCAGTATTTT.